This T cell receptor (beta chain) is drawn from a study of blood T cells in healthy people across ages. Study in general: Template switching captured about one barcoded beta molecule per two T cells. The study, taken as a whole, reports: Measured against age, TCR beta diversity per million T cells decreased in a roughly linear manner.

Concerning this clonotype: Its antigen is unidentified.

A second PCR of about 6 to 12 cycles used a sample-barcoded 5' primer and a J-beta primer mix. TCRdb reanalysed the 5' RACE reads using MiXCR and keeps one entry per CDR3 protein. The table records 1.5 million to 2 million distinct CDR3 sequences, around half of them present only once. PBMCs numbering at least 6.5 million were isolated per sample. The TCR comes from a woman in her thirties or forties in good health. Sequencing used blood.

The CDR3 region is CASSQEPSQPQHF. DNA of the CDR3: TGCGCCAGCAGCCAAGAACCCAGTCAGCCCCAGCATTTT. V and J are TRBV4-3 and TRBJ1-5; D unresolved. V was trimmed by 0 bases and J by 6 bases, leaving 6 bases between them. The CDR3 has 13 amino acids. Germline CDR1 and CDR2: LGHNA and YSLEER.